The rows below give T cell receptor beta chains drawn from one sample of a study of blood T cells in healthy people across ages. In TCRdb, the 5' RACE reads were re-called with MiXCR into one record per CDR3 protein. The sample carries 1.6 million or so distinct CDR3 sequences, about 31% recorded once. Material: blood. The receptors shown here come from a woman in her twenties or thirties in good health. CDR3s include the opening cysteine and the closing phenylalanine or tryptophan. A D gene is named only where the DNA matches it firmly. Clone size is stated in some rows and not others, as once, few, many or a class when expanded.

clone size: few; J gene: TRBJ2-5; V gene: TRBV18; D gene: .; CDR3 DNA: TGTGCCAGCTCATCAGGGGACGTTAGGGAGACCCAGTACTTC; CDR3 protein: CASSSGDVRETQYF
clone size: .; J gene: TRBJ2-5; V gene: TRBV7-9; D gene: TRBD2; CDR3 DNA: TGTGCCAGCAGCTTACTCACCATAGCGGGAGAGACCCAGTACTTC; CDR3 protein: CASSLLTIAGETQYF
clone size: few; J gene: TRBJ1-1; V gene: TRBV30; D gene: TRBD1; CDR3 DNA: TGTGCCATCGGACCGGGACAGGGGGAAGAAGAGAACACTGAAGCTTTCTTT; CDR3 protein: CAIGPGQGEEENTEAFF
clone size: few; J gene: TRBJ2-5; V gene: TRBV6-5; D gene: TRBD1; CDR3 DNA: TGTGCCAGCAGTTACGGGCAGGGGGCCCCCTTGGAGACCCAGTACTTC; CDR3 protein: CASSYGQGAPLETQYF
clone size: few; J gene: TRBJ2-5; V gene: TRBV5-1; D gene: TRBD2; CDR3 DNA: TGCGCCAGCAGAAGGGGACTAGCGGGGGGCCCTTTACAAGAGACCCAGTACTTC; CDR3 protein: CASRRGLAGGPLQETQYF
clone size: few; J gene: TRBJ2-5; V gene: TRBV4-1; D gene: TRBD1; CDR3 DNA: TGCGCCAGCAGCCAAGCCTACCTGACAGGGCTTCCAGAGACCCAGTACTTC; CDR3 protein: CASSQAYLTGLPETQYF
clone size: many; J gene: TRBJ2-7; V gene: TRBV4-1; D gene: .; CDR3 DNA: TGCGCCAGCAGCCAAGTCGCGCAATACCCCTACGAGCAGTACTTC; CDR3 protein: CASSQVAQYPYEQYF
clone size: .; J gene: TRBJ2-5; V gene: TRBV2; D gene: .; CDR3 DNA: TGTGCCAGCAGTGACATGGGTCGGGAGACCCAGTACTTC; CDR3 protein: CASSDMGRETQYF
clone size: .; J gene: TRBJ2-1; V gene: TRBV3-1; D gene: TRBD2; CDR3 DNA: TGTGCCAGCAGCCCTCTCGGACTAGCGGACCCAATCCTCGAGCAGTTCTTC; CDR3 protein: CASSPLGLADPILEQFF
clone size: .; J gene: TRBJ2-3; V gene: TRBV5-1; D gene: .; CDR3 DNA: TGCGCCAGCAGCCTCCGGGGAAGGGTTGGCGGAGATACGCAGTATTTT; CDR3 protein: CASSLRGRVGGDTQYF
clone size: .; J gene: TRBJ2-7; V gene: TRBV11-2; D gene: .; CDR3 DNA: TGTGCCAGCAGCTTAGTTACAGGGAGCACCTACGAGCAGTACTTC; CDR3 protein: CASSLVTGSTYEQYF
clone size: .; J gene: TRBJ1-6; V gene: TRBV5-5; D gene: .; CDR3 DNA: TGTGCCAGCAGCTTATCGGGGTTCGGGACCTATAATTCACCCCTCCACTTT; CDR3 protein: CASSLSGFGTYNSPLHF
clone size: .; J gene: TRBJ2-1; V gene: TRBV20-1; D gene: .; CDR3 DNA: TGCAGTGCTAGCCCCTGGAGTAGCGGCGAGCAGTTCTTC; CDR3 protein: CSASPWSSGEQFF
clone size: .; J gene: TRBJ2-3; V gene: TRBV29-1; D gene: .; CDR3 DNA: TGCAGCCTTAGCCGGGCCCTGAGTATTAGCGCCCTAGAAACGCAGTATTTT; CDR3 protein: CSLSRALSISALETQYF
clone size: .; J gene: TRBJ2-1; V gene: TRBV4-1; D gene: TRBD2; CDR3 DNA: TGCGCCAGCAGCCAACTAACAGGGACTAGCGCGAGCAATGAGCAGTTCTTC; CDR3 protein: CASSQLTGTSASNEQFF
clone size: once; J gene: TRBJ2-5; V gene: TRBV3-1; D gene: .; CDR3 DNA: TGTGCCAGCAGCCACAATATCTGGGAGCAGTACTTC; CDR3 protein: CASSHNIWEQYF
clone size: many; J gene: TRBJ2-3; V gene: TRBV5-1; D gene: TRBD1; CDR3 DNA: TGCGCCAGCAGCTTATGGACAGGTAGCACAGATACGCAGTATTTT; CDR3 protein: CASSLWTGSTDTQYF
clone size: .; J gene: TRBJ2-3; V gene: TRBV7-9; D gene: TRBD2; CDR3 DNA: TGTGCCAGCAGCTTTCCCGGGGGGGCCGGAGATACGCAGTATTTT; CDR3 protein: CASSFPGGAGDTQYF
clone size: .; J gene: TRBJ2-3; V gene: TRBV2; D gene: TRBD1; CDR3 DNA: TGTGCCAGCAACGGACAGGGTAGAGATACGCAGTATTTT; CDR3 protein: CASNGQGRDTQYF
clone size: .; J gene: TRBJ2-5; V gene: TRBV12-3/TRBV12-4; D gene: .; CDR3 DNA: TGTGCCAGCAGTAGTCTTAATGGGGGGAAAGAGACCCAGTACTTC; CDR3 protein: CASSSLNGGKETQYF
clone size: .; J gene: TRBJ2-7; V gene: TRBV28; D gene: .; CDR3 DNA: TGTGCCAGCAGTTTACCCAGTTTCTACGAGCAGTACTTC; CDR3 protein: CASSLPSFYEQYF
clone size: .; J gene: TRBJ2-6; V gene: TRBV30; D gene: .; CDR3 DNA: TGTGCCTGGAGCAAAGCCCGGACCAGCTCTGGGGCCAACGTCCTGACTTTC; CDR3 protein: CAWSKARTSSGANVLTF